This T cell receptor beta chain comes out of a study of T cell responses to AZD1222 COVID-19 vaccine. TCRdb's copy holds only in-frame clones and misses some; the assay was immunoSEQ multiplex PCR. The sample carries approximately 150,000 clones, around 90% recorded once. Germline V gives CDR1 MNHNS, CDR2 SASEGT. Deletions cut 2 bases from V and 4 bases from J, with 11 bases between. This CDR3 is built from 14 residues. The clonotype originates from an adult in good health. This chain links TRBV6-1 with TRBJ1-2; no firm D call. The specimen comprised peripheral blood, sampled on day 0 of AZD1222 vaccination. This chain's CDR3 is CASSEFGGPYGYTF. The DNA for the CDR3 is TGTGCCAGCAGTGAATTTGGAGGCCCCTATGGCTACACCTTC.